This passage covers 10 T cell receptor beta chains from one sample sequenced in a study of tumor-infiltrating lymphocytes in primary liver carcinoma. TCR beta cDNA came from roughly 0.45 ug total RNA, primed with a constant-region primer. Investigators got TCR beta libraries out of three nested multiplex PCR rounds, done with slightly modified ARM-PCR. The study ran its first two PCR rounds for approximately 11 cycles each, using TRBV1-TRBV30 forward primers and a C-beta reverse primer. One entry per CDR3 protein, called by TCRdb with MiXCR from the multiplex PCR reads. The sample carries more than 70,000 distinct CDR3 sequences, around 70% recorded once. Investigators took RNA and DNA out together from roughly 21-30 mg of unsorted bulk tissue. Material for sequencing was liver tumor tissue from sampling region 1. Regarding subset: tumor region T1, superior pole. The receptors come from a man between 40 and 49 years old with primary liver carcinoma and hepatitis B virus infection.

Of note for this clonotype: Relative to the germline gene, one junction end is altered; a read error may explain this. The chain has TRBV12-3 or TRBV12-4 and TRBJ2-7; D might be TRBD2 (5 bases). This CDR3 has 13 amino acids. CDR3 sequence (DNA): TGTACCAGCACGCGACGGGAATACTACGAGCACTACTTC. Translation: CTSTRREYYEHYF.

This clonotype was detected many times. The germline gene is not matched at one end of the junction; a read error may be the cause. The gene calls are TRBV12-3 or TRBV12-4 and TRBJ1-2, with TRBD1 as a possible D gene (6 bases). This CDR3 contains 12 residues. The CDR3 DNA sequence: TGTGCCAGCAGGGGGGCCGGGGACCCGGAGGTTTTC. It yields the protein CASRGAGDPEVF.

This clonotype was observed at least ten times. The V gene is TRBV10-3, the J gene TRBJ2-7; D possibly corresponds to TRBD2 (5 bases). The germline V gene has CDR1 ENHRY and CDR2 SYGVKD. Trimming pared 10 bases from V and 5 bases from J, leaving 15 bases between. The CDR3 covers 12 residues. The chain's CDR3 is CATAWESHEQYF. CDR3 bases: TGTGCCACAGCTTGGGAGTCCCACGAGCAGTACTTC.

Details on this clonotype: The junction does not match germline at one end; this may be a read error. The CDR3 reads CASSSSGNVREQPF. CDR3 DNA: TGTGCCAGCAGCTCTAGCGGGAACGTAAGGGAGCAGCCCTTC. The chain uses TRBV11-1 and TRBJ2-1; 9 positions match TRBD2. CDR1 and CDR2 (germline): SGHAT, FQDESV (reference sequence). The CDR3 covers 14 residues.

This clonotype was counted a few times. V is TRBV19 and J is TRBJ2-3; D call uncertain. Germline CDR1 and CDR2: LNHDA and SQIVND (reference sequence). V lost 5 bases to trimming and J lost 6 bases, with 15 bases between them. There are 14 residues in the CDR3. The CDR3: CASSLAGIVDTQYF. The CDR3 bases are TGTGCCAGTAGTCTGGCAGGCATCGTGGATACGCAGTATTTT.

This clonotype was recorded only once. Sequence at one end of the junction differs from germline and may be a read error. This chain connects TRBV4-1 to TRBJ1-4, with D possibly TRBD1 on 6 matching bases. Looked up from germline, CDR1 is MGHRA and CDR2 is YSYEKL. The CDR3 has 16 amino acids. For the CDR3, the DNA is TGCGCCAGTAGCCAAGAGCCGGGGGCAGGGGCACAAAAACTGTTTTTT. Residues: CASSQEPGAGAQKLFF.

J is TRBJ2-5 and V is TRBV29-1; TRBD1 might be the D (5 bases). Deletions cut 8 bases from V and 2 bases from J, with 12 bases between. The CDR3 is 12 amino acids. Germline CDR1 is SQVTM and CDR2 is ANQGSEA. DNA for the CDR3: TGCAGCTCCGGACATAGTCAAGAGACCCAGTACTTC. Translated: CSSGHSQETQYF. The entire variable domain, with the rest obtained from reference TRBV29-1 and TRBJ2-5, is as follows: SAVISQKPSRDICQRGTSLTIQCQVDSQVTMMFWYRQQPGQSLTLIATANQGSEATYESGFVIDKFPISRPNLTFSTLTVSNMSPEDSSIYLCSSGHSQETQYFGPGTRLLVL.

A remark on this clonotype: Relative to the germline gene, one junction end is altered; a read error may explain this. The chain has TRBV11-2 and TRBJ2-7; 9 bases are shared with TRBD2. The CDR3 length is 17 residues. The germline CDR1 and CDR2 sequences are SGHAT and FQNNGV. CDR3 bases: TGTGCCAGCAGATGGACTAGCGAGACAGGAAGTTCCTATGAGCAGTACTTC. It encodes CASRWTSETGSSYEQYF. The complete variable domain, with remaining parts taken from reference TRBV11-2 and TRBJ2-7, reads EAGVAQSPRYKIIEKRQSVAFWCNPISGHATLYWYQQILGQGPKLLIQFQNNGVVDDSQLPKDRFSAERLKGVDSTLKIQPAKLEDSAVYLCASRWTSETGSSYEQYFGPGTRLTVT.

This clonotype was seen just once. Being one base from a much bigger clone, this may be a read error. The CDR3 does not end in the conserved phenylalanine or tryptophan, so this is likely a read error. The V and J genes are TRBV5-1 and TRBJ2-5; 7 bases are shared with TRBD2. V lost 7 bases and J lost 5; bases outside the gene matches: 14. This CDR3 region has 15 residues. In germline, CDR1 is SGHRS, CDR2 YFSETQ. CDR3 DNA sequence: TGCGCCAGCGGTGGGGATGGCCGGGAGGTTGAGACCCAGTACATC. Translating gives CASGGDGREVETQYI.

This clonotype was picked up a small number of times. This chain joins TRBV15 and TRBJ2-7; possibly TRBD2 for D (7 bases). CDR1 and CDR2 from the germline V gene are LNHNV and YYDKDF (reference sequence). V was shortened by 5 bases and J by 4 bases, with 15 bases between the two germline ends. The CDR3 runs 14 residues. CDR3 residues: CATSSFRGAYEQYF. The CDR3 nucleotides read TGTGCCACCAGCTCCTTTCGGGGGGCGTACGAGCAGTACTTC.